This T cell receptor beta chain is from a study of OX40 agonist ivuxolimab in advanced cancers. Turning to the study itself: The dose of intravenous ivuxolimab that patients received every 2 weeks ranged from 0.01 to 10 mg/kg. The dose-escalation group included hepatocellular carcinoma, melanoma, renal cell carcinoma and head and neck cancer.

Profiling relied on immunoSEQ multiplex PCR, and the TCRdb table lists in-frame clones only, not all of them. The sample holds roughly 43,000 clones; about 86% are singletons and the top ten take 30% to 45%. The CDR3 length is 15 residues. V lost 0 bases and J 2 bases, leaving 10 bases between the germline ends. The V gene's germline CDR1 is SNHLY and CDR2 FYNNEI. Notes on the study in general: Normalized T-cell clonal expansion was also low in some nonresponders.

About this clone itself: The antigen is undetermined.

Sample: CD4+ or CD8+ T cells sorted from blood, taken in a trial of the OX40 agonist ivuxolimab. The source is an adult with an advanced solid tumor such as melanoma, head and neck, liver or kidney cancer. This chain links TRBV2 with TRBJ2-5, with TRBD1 as a possible D gene (5 bases). CDR3 sequence reads: CASSEAYQGQETQYF. In DNA form, the CDR3 reads TGTGCCAGCAGTGAAGCATACCAGGGACAAGAGACCCAGTACTTC. Using reference TRBV2 and TRBJ2-5 for the parts outside the CDR3, the full variable domain is EPEVTQTPSHQVTQMGQEVILRCVPISNHLYFYWYRQILGQKVEFLVSFYNNEISEKSEIFDDQFSVERPDGSNFTLKIRSTKLEDSAMYFCASSEAYQGQETQYFGPGTRLLVL.